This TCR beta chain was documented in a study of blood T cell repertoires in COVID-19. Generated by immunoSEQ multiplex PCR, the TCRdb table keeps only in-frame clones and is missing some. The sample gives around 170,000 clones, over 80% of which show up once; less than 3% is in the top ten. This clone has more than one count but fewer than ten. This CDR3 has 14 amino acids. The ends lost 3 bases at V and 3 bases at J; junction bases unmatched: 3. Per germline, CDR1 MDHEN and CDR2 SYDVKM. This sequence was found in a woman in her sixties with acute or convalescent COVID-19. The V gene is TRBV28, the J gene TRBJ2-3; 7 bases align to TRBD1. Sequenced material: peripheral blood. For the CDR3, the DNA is TGTGCCAGCAGTTTCCTACAGGGGACAGATACGCAGTATTTT. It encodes CASSFLQGTDTQYF. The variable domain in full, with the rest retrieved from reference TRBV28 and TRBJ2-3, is DVKVTQSSRYLVKRTGEKVFLECVQDMDHENMFWYRQDPGLGLRLIYFSYDVKMKEKGDIPEGYSVSREKKERFSLILESASTNQTSMYLCASSFLQGTDTQYFGPGTRLTVL.